The 24 T cell receptor beta chains in this list originate from one sample, sequenced in a study of T cell responses to AZD1222 COVID-19 vaccine. Only in-frame clones appear in the TCRdb table, and some are missing; sequencing was by immunoSEQ multiplex PCR. The data contain some 140,000 clones, less than 90% of them seen just once; the ten biggest clones take up approximately 3.1%. Sequencing used peripheral blood, obtained on day 0 of AZD1222 vaccination. The receptors were sampled from an adult in good health.

This chain uses TRBV27 with TRBJ2-1; no reliable D call. This CDR3 has 14 amino acids. CDR1 and CDR2 (germline): MNHEY, SMNVEV (reference sequence). The ends were cut back, 3 bases at V and 12 bases at J, with 18 bases in the middle. The DNA for the CDR3 is TGTGCCAGCAGTTTTTTGGGAAACCCGAGCTTGCAGTTCTTC. Its protein is CASSFLGNPSLQFF.

In this sample, this clone turned up once. This chain connects TRBV15 to TRBJ2-5; D uncertain. Per germline, CDR1 LNHNV and CDR2 YYDKDF (reference sequence). Trimming took off 0 bases at V and 4 bases at J, with 9 bases between the two ends. CDR3 length: 14 residues. CDR3 in amino acids: CATSRDLATETQYF. The DNA for the CDR3 is TGTGCCACCAGCAGAGATTTGGCCACAGAGACCCAGTACTTC.

The V call is TRBV5-4, the J call TRBJ2-7; D is uncertain. Germline-derived CDR1 and CDR2 are SGHNT and YYREEE (reference sequence). The CDR3 sequence is 12 residues long. Trimming removed 1 base from V and 2 bases from J, with 4 bases in between. DNA for the CDR3: TGTGCCAGCAGCTTGAATACCTACGAGCAGTACTTC. Residues: CASSLNTYEQYF.

The gene calls are TRBV5-4 and TRBJ2-3; 7 nucleotides match TRBD1. The germline gives CDR1 SGHNT, CDR2 YYREEE (reference sequence). This CDR3 comprises 13 residues. The V segment lost 9 bases and the J segment 2 bases; nucleotides outside the gene matches: 6. CDR3 coding DNA: TGTGCCACCCAGGGACAGTACACAGATACGCAGTATTTT. This translates into CATQGQYTDTQYF.

The CDR3 spells CASSDGFNSPLHF. The DNA of the CDR3 is TGTGCCAGCAGTGACGGGTTTAATTCACCCCTCCACTTT. The genes are TRBV6-4 and TRBJ1-6; D is unresolved. The CDR3 consists of 13 residues. V gave up 2 bases and J gave up 6 bases, with 5 bases separating them. Germline assignment: CDR1 MRHNA and CDR2 SNTAGT.

This clone was seen once. The DNA of the CDR3 is TGTGCCAGCAGCCCGACAGGGGGCCCCCGTTCATCCGGCTACACCTTC. The encoded protein is CASSPTGGPRSSGYTF. The chain links TRBV7-9 to TRBJ1-2; the match to TRBD1 covers 10 bases. The CDR3 runs to 16 residues. Per germline, CDR1 SEHNR and CDR2 FQNEAQ (reference sequence). The junction had 14 bases not matched to a gene; V was cut back by 5 bases and J by 8 bases.

The rearrangement uses TRBV6-2 or TRBV6-3 and TRBJ1-5, with a tentative D call TRBD1 (5 bases). Germline assignment: CDR1 MNHEY and CDR2 SVGEGT. The CDR3 covers 14 residues. Trimming pared 8 bases from V and 1 base from J, leaving 12 bases between. In DNA form, the CDR3 reads TGTGCCAGCGGCCGGGGGAGAAGCAATCAGCCCCAGCATTTT. Translating it yields CASGRGRSNQPQHF.

V and J are TRBV29-1 and TRBJ2-1; maybe TRBD1 (5 bases). The CDR3 is 12 residues long. Per the germline V gene, CDR1 is SQVTM and CDR2 is ANQGSEA. V lost 5 bases and J lost 7, with 12 bases in between. The CDR3 coding sequence is TGCAGCGTTTCGTCAGGGTCAAATGAGCAGTTCTTC. Translated: CSVSSGSNEQFF.

The gene calls are TRBV6-5 and TRBJ1-1; D unresolved. Germline V gives CDR1 MNHEY, CDR2 SVGAGI. The germline V and J ends were trimmed by 2 bases and 5 bases, with 12 bases remaining between them. CDR3 length equals 14 residues. The CDR3 protein is CASSYGFGGTEAFF. The CDR3 DNA is TGTGCCAGCAGTTACGGATTTGGAGGGACTGAAGCTTTCTTT.

With respect to this clone: This CDR3 is also generated by other DNA sequences in the sample. The rearrangement uses TRBV28 and TRBJ2-3; no clear D gene. The CDR3 consists of 13 residues. The V end lost 2 bases, the J end lost 0 bases, and 3 bases lay between the germline ends. Per the germline V gene, CDR1 is MDHEN and CDR2 is SYDVKM. CDR3 protein: CASSLVSTDTQYF. The CDR3 coding sequence is TGTGCCAGCAGTTTAGTTAGCACAGATACGCAGTATTTT.

V gene TRBV6-2 or TRBV6-3 combines with J gene TRBJ2-5; D remains unclear. Germline V lookup: CDR1 MNHEY, CDR2 SVGEGT. The CDR3 extends over 12 amino acids. V was shortened by 2 bases and J by 3 bases, with 4 bases between the two germline ends. CDR3: CASSYGKETQYF. The DNA for the CDR3 is TGTGCCAGCAGTTACGGAAAAGAGACCCAGTACTTC.

The chain combines TRBV6-5 with TRBJ1-2; TRBD1 is a possible D gene (5 bases). Trimming cost V 7 bases and J 7 bases, with 19 bases left between them. The CDR3 is 14 amino acids. CDR1 and CDR2 from the germline V gene are MNHEY and SVGAGI. The CDR3 coding sequence is TGTGCCAGCACCCCCTTCCGGCAGGGTAGTGGCTACACCTTC. It yields the protein CASTPFRQGSGYTF.

The chain recombines TRBV7-2 with TRBJ1-3, with D possibly matching TRBD1 (6 bases). V was trimmed by 2 bases and J by 8 bases, leaving 13 bases between them. The CDR3 is 14 residues long. From germline, CDR1 is SGHTA and CDR2 FQGNSA. The CDR3 loop is CASSLWGLEDTIYF. CDR3 nucleotides: TGTGCCAGCAGCTTATGGGGGCTTGAGGACACCATATATTTT.

This chain uses TRBV18 with TRBJ1-6, with a tentative D call TRBD1 (5 bases). Per germline, CDR1 KGHSH and CDR2 LQKENI. This CDR3 spans 20 amino acids. Trimming removed 0 bases at V and 0 bases at J, with 18 bases between. CDR3 in DNA: TGTGCCAGCTCACCACCGATGCAACGGGGGACGAGCTCCTATAATTCACCCCTCCACTTT. Protein product: CASSPPMQRGTSSYNSPLHF. The full variable domain, rest sourced from reference TRBV18 and TRBJ1-6, is NAGVMQNPRHLVRRRGQEARLRCSPMKGHSHVYWYRQLPEEGLKFMVYLQKENIIDESGMPKERFSAEFPKEGPSILRIQQVVRGDSAAYFCASSPPMQRGTSSYNSPLHFGNGTRLTVT.

The J gene is TRBJ1-5, the V gene TRBV28; TRBD1 is a possible D gene (5 bases). V gave up 5 bases and J gave up 8 bases, with 16 bases separating them. The CDR3 is 14 residues long. In germline, CDR1 is MDHEN, CDR2 SYDVKM. The CDR3 region is CASSRPPRGEPQHF. The CDR3 DNA is TGTGCCAGCAGTCGACCCCCCCGGGGGGAGCCCCAGCATTTT. Complete variable domain (other parts from reference TRBV28 and TRBJ1-5): DVKVTQSSRYLVKRTGEKVFLECVQDMDHENMFWYRQDPGLGLRLIYFSYDVKMKEKGDIPEGYSVSREKKERFSLILESASTNQTSMYLCASSRPPRGEPQHFGDGTRLSIL.

J is TRBJ1-1 and V is TRBV12-3 or TRBV12-4; no clear D gene. The CDR3 has 13 residues. Trimming took off 6 bases at V and 8 bases at J, with 16 bases between the two ends. CDR3 DNA: TGTGCCAGCAGCAACCCTTTCGGAGAAGAAGCTTTCTTT. Protein product: CASSNPFGEEAFF.

The rearrangement links TRBV9 to TRBJ2-2, with 7 bases aligning to TRBD1. From germline, CDR1 is SGDLS and CDR2 YYNGEE. The J segment lost 2 bases and the V segment lost 1 base, leaving 5 bases of the junction unmatched. This CDR3 comprises 16 residues. The CDR3 DNA sequence: TGTGCCAGCAGCGTAACAGGGGCTCAAAACACCGGGGAGCTGTTTTTT. This encodes CASSVTGAQNTGELFF.

Only one count was recorded for this clone. The chain couples TRBV3-1 (or the pseudogene TRBV3-2) to TRBJ2-3; 9 bases are shared with TRBD2. Unmatched junction bases numbered 10, after V lost 7 bases and J lost 5 bases. This CDR3 has 15 amino acids. The germline V gene encodes CDR1 LGHDT and CDR2 YNNKEL (reference sequence). CDR3 DNA sequence: TGTGCCAGCACGTCGGCGGGGGGGCCTGGAGATACGCAGTATTTT. It is translated as CASTSAGGPGDTQYF.

The chain has TRBV2 and TRBJ2-3, with TRBD2 matching over 9 bases. The germline CDR1 and CDR2 sequences are SNHLY and FYNNEI. CDR3 length: 15 residues. J lost 1 base, V lost 8 bases, and 7 bases had no gene match. CDR3 bases: TGTGCCAGCGGCGTTTTAGCGGGGGGCACAGATACGCAGTATTTT. Amino acids: CASGVLAGGTDTQYF.

The chain has TRBV11-2 and TRBJ2-5, with D possibly TRBD1 on 5 matching bases. Germline-derived CDR1 and CDR2 are SGHAT and FQNNGV. This CDR3 has 14 residues. V was trimmed by 3 bases and J by 5 bases, leaving 13 bases between them. CDR3 protein: CASSFQGAGETQYF. CDR3 sequence (DNA): TGTGCCAGCAGCTTTCAAGGGGCTGGGGAGACCCAGTACTTC.

Only one count was recorded for this clone. The chain combines TRBV7-8 with TRBJ2-5; the D is unclear. Germline-derived CDR1 and CDR2 are SGHVS and FQNEAQ. This CDR3 comprises 16 residues. Trimming took 5 bases from V and 4 from J, leaving 20 bases between them. The CDR3 region has the DNA TGTGCCAGCAGCCGAACCGAGACAAGAAGAGGAGAGACCCAGTACTTC. The encoded protein is CASSRTETRRGETQYF.

This clone was recorded once. J is TRBJ1-6 and V is TRBV11-2; no clear D gene. V lost 0 bases and J lost 3, with 0 bases in between. Per the germline V gene, CDR1 is SGHAT and CDR2 is FQNNGV. The CDR3 has 13 residues. The CDR3 DNA is TGTGCCAGCAGCTTAGACTATAATTCACCCCTCCACTTT. Amino acids: CASSLDYNSPLHF.

This chain joins TRBV25-1 and TRBJ1-5, with D possibly being TRBD1 (6 bases). The CDR3 loop spans 16 amino acids. The germline V gene has CDR1 MGHDK and CDR2 SYGVNS. Trimming stripped 2 bases from V and 6 bases from J, with 17 bases between. The CDR3 is CASSEGGRGRGQPQHF. CDR3 sequence (DNA): TGTGCCAGCAGTGAAGGTGGCAGGGGTCGGGGTCAGCCCCAGCATTTT.

About this clone itself: Other nucleotide sequences from this sample produce the same CDR3. The chain employs TRBV7-9 and TRBJ1-5; D remains ambiguous. This CDR3 is 12 amino acids long. V was shortened by 1 base and J by 4 bases, with 2 bases between the two germline ends. Germline V CDR1 and CDR2: SEHNR, FQNEAQ (reference sequence). The CDR3 loop is CASSLGNQPQHF. CDR3 in DNA: TGTGCCAGCAGCTTAGGGAATCAGCCCCAGCATTTT.